The 30 T cell receptor beta chains presented below share a single source sample, sequenced in a study of cytomegalovirus exposure and HLA in healthy donors. PCR involved 60 Vbeta and 13 Jbeta primers. Assay used: immunoSEQ multiplex PCR; TCRdb lists only in-frame clones, some missing. The sample gives 150,000 to 250,000 clones, 82% of which show up once; 6.5% is in the top ten. Sequencing input: PBMCs. These receptors all come from a woman aged 45-60 years in good health and CMV-seropositive.

The chain uses TRBV7-2 and TRBJ2-7, with 8 positions matching TRBD1. With V trimmed by 2 bases and J by 5 bases, 8 bases remained unmatched. The CDR3 spans 15 residues. Germline lookup yields CDR1 SGHTA and CDR2 FQGNSA. Here the CDR3 reads CASSLMTGAINEQYF. The CDR3 DNA follows: TGTGCCAGCAGCTTAATGACAGGGGCTATCAACGAGCAGTACTTC.

The chain combines TRBV28 with TRBJ2-1; D not resolved. The length of the CDR3 is 11 residues. Trimming cost V 6 bases and J 8 bases, with 8 bases left between them. CDR1 and CDR2 (germline): MDHEN, SYDVKM. The CDR3 coding sequence is TGTGCCAGCAGCCCAGATTATGAGCAGTTCTTC. Its translation: CASSPDYEQFF.

The chain carries TRBV5-6 and TRBJ1-6; the D gene is possibly TRBD1 (5 bases). The CDR3 runs to 17 residues. Trimming took off 3 bases at V and 2 bases at J, with 15 bases between the two ends. Germline CDR1 and CDR2: SGHDT and YYEEEE. In DNA form, the CDR3 reads TGTGCCAGCAGCTCCCTCTTGGGGGGGACCTATAATTCACCCCTCCACTTT. Residues: CASSSLLGGTYNSPLHF.

The chain has TRBV6-5 and TRBJ1-6; 7 bases are shared with TRBD1. Germline-derived CDR1 and CDR2 are MNHEY and SVGAGI. J was trimmed by 7 bases and V by 4 bases; bases with no gene match: 4. This CDR3 comprises 14 residues. CDR3 bases: TGTGCCAGCAGTTTACAGGGGCGGAATTCACCCCTCCACTTT. This translates into CASSLQGRNSPLHF.

This chain connects TRBV5-1 to TRBJ2-4; TRBD1 matches at 9 bases. Germline values: CDR1 SGHRS, CDR2 YFSETQ. V trimming: 0 bases; J trimming: 9 bases; junction bases outside the gene matches: 4. This CDR3 is built from 14 residues. The CDR3 DNA reads TGCGCCAGCAGCTTGGGAGGACAGGGGAGCATTCAGTACTTC. As protein: CASSLGGQGSIQYF.

The V and J genes are TRBV4-1 and TRBJ2-2; 7 bases match TRBD2. Germline loops: CDR1 MGHRA, CDR2 YSYEKL. J lost 2 bases, V lost 4 bases, and 7 bases had no gene match. CDR3 length: 16 amino acids. The CDR3 here is CASSLLPGLNTGELFF. The CDR3 nucleotides read TGCGCCAGCAGCCTTCTCCCGGGACTAAACACCGGGGAGCTGTTTTTT.

This rearrangement joins TRBV19 to TRBJ1-5; possible D gene TRBD1, 6 bases. Trimming cost V 3 bases and J 4 bases, with 13 bases left between them. The CDR3 covers 15 residues. Germline values: CDR1 LNHDA, CDR2 SQIVND (reference sequence). CDR3 protein: CASSIIRGTNQPQHF. DNA of the CDR3: TGTGCCAGTAGTATCATCAGGGGCACTAATCAGCCCCAGCATTTT.

This clone was seen only once. The rearrangement links TRBV7-2 to TRBJ2-7, with D perhaps TRBD1 (6 bases). V dropped 5 bases and J dropped 0 bases, with 14 bases sitting between them. This CDR3 is built from 15 residues. Looked up from germline, CDR1 is SGHTA and CDR2 is FQGNSA. The CDR3 region is CASSLLTGTSYEQYF. In nucleotides, the CDR3 is TGTGCCAGCAGCCTCCTTACAGGGACCTCCTACGAGCAGTACTTC.

V gene TRBV10-2 combines with J gene TRBJ2-7; 7 nucleotides agree with TRBD2. The V gene's germline CDR1 is WSHSY and CDR2 SAAADI. V gave up 5 bases and J gave up 6 bases; unmatched junction bases: 13. This CDR3 region has 15 residues. Written as DNA, the CDR3 is TGCGCCAGCAGTCCCCCAGAGGGAGGGGCAGGCGAGCAGTACTTC. Residues: CASSPPEGGAGEQYF.

This clone was detected once. The rearrangement joins TRBV5-6 to TRBJ2-2; a weak D match, TRBD2 (5 bases). The germline CDR1 and CDR2 sequences are SGHDT and YYEEEE. Between the trimmed V and J ends, which lost 0 bases and 4 bases, there was a span of 7 bases. This CDR3 comprises 14 residues. This CDR3 reads CASSLGGPTGELFF. CDR3 bases: TGTGCCAGCAGCTTGGGAGGGCCCACCGGGGAGCTGTTTTTT.

This rearrangement joins TRBV2 to TRBJ2-5, with 8 bases identical to TRBD2. CDR3 length: 14 residues. Germline CDR1 and CDR2: SNHLY and FYNNEI. The V and J ends lost 6 bases and 5 bases, in that order; junction bases with no gene match: 8. CDR3 nucleotides: TGTGCCAGCAGGCCTGTGCGGGGGGTGGAGACCCAGTACTTC. Translating gives CASRPVRGVETQYF.

This chain links TRBV10-1 with TRBJ2-7; D is ambiguous. The CDR3 has 12 residues. The V and J ends lost 0 bases and 6 bases respectively, with 6 bases between them. CDR1 is WNHNN, CDR2 SYGVQD, per germline (reference sequence). This CDR3 reads CASSESRGEQYF. The CDR3 DNA follows: TGCGCCAGCAGTGAGTCTAGAGGCGAGCAGTACTTC.

The chain employs TRBV5-8 and TRBJ1-5; D gene ambiguous. The germline gives CDR1 SGHTS, CDR2 YDEGEE. Deletions cut 4 bases from V and 2 bases from J, with 7 bases between. This CDR3 region has 13 residues. The CDR3 here is CASSPGGNQPQHF. In nucleotides, the CDR3 is TGTGCCAGCAGCCCCGGGGGCAATCAGCCCCAGCATTTT.

The J gene is TRBJ2-1, the V gene TRBV7-3; 7 bases map to TRBD2. Per germline, CDR1 SGHTA and CDR2 FQGTGA. Trimming removed 1 base from V and 2 bases from J; junction bases left unmatched: 2. The CDR3 has 15 residues. The CDR3 region has the DNA TGTGCCAGCAGCTTAAGGCGGGAGACCTACAATGAGCAGTTCTTC. Translated, it gives CASSLRRETYNEQFF.

V gene TRBV10-2 combines with J gene TRBJ2-2; 7 bases match TRBD1. CDR1 and CDR2 from the germline V gene are WSHSY and SAAADI. This CDR3 is 15 amino acids long. The V gene end was trimmed by 2 bases and the J gene end by 0 bases; junction bases not matched to a gene: 0. The CDR3 reads CASSERGPNTGELFF. As DNA, the CDR3 is TGCGCCAGCAGTGAGAGGGGGCCGAACACCGGGGAGCTGTTTTTT.

The gene calls are TRBV4-3 and TRBJ1-4; 7 nucleotides line up with TRBD1. The CDR3 is 17 amino acids. In germline, CDR1 is LGHNA, CDR2 YSLEER. Losses at the gene ends were 0 bases for V and 6 bases for J; bases not matched to a gene: 10. In DNA, the CDR3 is TGCGCCAGCAGCCAAGACCCTGGACAGGTTGGGGATGAAAAACTGTTTTTT. Its translation: CASSQDPGQVGDEKLFF.

The chain carries TRBV7-9 and TRBJ2-7; D is ambiguous. Between the trimmed V and J ends, which lost 2 bases and 2 bases, there was a span of 10 bases. CDR1 and CDR2 from the germline V gene are SEHNR and FQNEAQ (reference sequence). The CDR3 runs to 14 residues. CDR3 coding DNA: TGTGCCAGCAGCTTATCACCACAACCCTACGAGCAGTACTTC. Its translation: CASSLSPQPYEQYF.

This clone appeared a few times. This chain joins TRBV28 and TRBJ1-5; D is unclear. In germline, CDR1 is MDHEN, CDR2 SYDVKM. V lost 7 bases and J 1 base, leaving 5 bases between the germline ends. This CDR3 is built from 12 residues. The CDR3 nucleotides are TGTGCCAGCACCCTAAGCAATCAGCCCCAGCATTTT. The encoded protein is CASTLSNQPQHF.

The rearrangement joins TRBV28 to TRBJ2-5; perhaps TRBD2 as D (5 bases). This CDR3 spans 18 amino acids. Germline V gene data show CDR1 as MDHEN and CDR2 as SYDVKM. Deletions cut 3 bases from V and 4 bases from J, with 24 bases between. Written as DNA, the CDR3 is TGTGCCAGCAGTTTTGCCCTACTAGAGCGCGGGTTAGGAGAGACCCAGTACTTC. As protein: CASSFALLERGLGETQYF.

The chain links TRBV5-1 to TRBJ1-1; 9 positions agree with TRBD1. Trimming removed 4 bases from V and 4 bases from J; junction bases left unmatched: 5. The germline gives CDR1 SGHRS, CDR2 YFSETQ. The CDR3 loop spans 14 amino acids. The CDR3 region has the DNA TGCGCCAGCAGCGTTAAACAGGGGGCCACTGAAGCTTTCTTT. It translates to CASSVKQGATEAFF. The variable domain in full, with the rest retrieved from reference TRBV5-1 and TRBJ1-1, is KAGVTQTPRYLIKTRGQQVTLSCSPISGHRSVSWYQQTPGQGLQFLFEYFSETQRNKGNFPGRFSGRQFSNSRSEMNVSTLELGDSALYLCASSVKQGATEAFFGQGTRLTVV.

A few counts support this clone. The chain recombines TRBV5-1 with TRBJ2-7, with a possible D match to TRBD2 (5 bases). V was pared by 0 bases and J by 4 bases, with 14 bases between. The CDR3 contains 15 residues. Germline lookup yields CDR1 SGHRS and CDR2 YFSETQ. The CDR3 region has the DNA TGCGCCAGCAGCTTGGGATCAGTTGGGAGTTACGAGCAGTACTTC. Protein product: CASSLGSVGSYEQYF.

The gene calls are TRBV7-9 and TRBJ2-5, with D possibly matching TRBD2 (6 bases). Germline-derived CDR1 and CDR2 are SEHNR and FQNEAQ (reference sequence). V was trimmed by 5 bases and J by 1 base, leaving 20 bases between them. The CDR3 extends over 17 amino acids. The CDR3 DNA follows: TGTGCCAGCAGCCCTGGGCTGGGGGGTTCCCGCCAAGAGACCCAGTACTTC. Amino acid sequence: CASSPGLGGSRQETQYF. The full variable domain, in which reference TRBV7-9 and TRBJ2-5 provide the parts outside the CDR3, is DTGVSQNPRHKITKRGQNVTFRCDPISEHNRLYWYRQTLGQGPEFLTYFQNEAQLEKSRLLSDRFSAERPKGSFSTLEIQRTEQGDSAMYLCASSPGLGGSRQETQYFGPGTRLLVL.

The chain has TRBV27 and TRBJ1-6; TRBD1 matches 10 bases. The ends lost 4 bases at V and 7 bases at J; junction bases unmatched: 1. The CDR3 has 14 amino acids. From germline, CDR1 is MNHEY and CDR2 SMNVEV (reference sequence). The CDR3: CASSSTGGNSPLHF. The CDR3 nucleotides are TGTGCCAGCAGTTCGACAGGGGGCAATTCACCCCTCCACTTT.

The V and J genes are TRBV10-3 and TRBJ2-2; TRBD1 matches at 8 bases. The CDR3 sequence is 16 residues long. CDR1 and CDR2 (germline): ENHRY, SYGVKD. V shed 4 bases and J 2 bases; nucleotides not matched to a gene: 6. The CDR3 bases are TGTGCCATCAGTGGAACCGGGACAGGTAACACCGGGGAGCTGTTTTTT. Amino acid sequence: CAISGTGTGNTGELFF.

V is TRBV5-1 and J is TRBJ1-2, with D unresolved. V lost 0 bases, J lost 3 bases, and 9 bases lay in between. The germline gives CDR1 SGHRS, CDR2 YFSETQ. The length of the CDR3 is 14 residues. DNA for the CDR3: TGCGCCAGCAGCTTGGGAGACAAGTACTATGGCTACACCTTC. It encodes CASSLGDKYYGYTF.

V is TRBV19 and J is TRBJ1-1, with 7 bases matching TRBD1. V lost 4 bases, J lost 2 bases, and 4 bases stayed unmatched. The CDR3 covers 14 residues. Germline CDR1 and CDR2: LNHDA and SQIVND (reference sequence). Here the CDR3 reads CASSKDRSNTEAFF. The DNA of the CDR3 is TGTGCCAGTAGTAAGGACAGGAGTAACACTGAAGCTTTCTTT.

The chain uses TRBV11-2 and TRBJ1-6; 7 bases match TRBD1. Trimming cost V 5 bases and J 7 bases; bases outside gene matches: 5. This CDR3 is 14 amino acids long. In germline, CDR1 is SGHAT, CDR2 FQNNGV. CDR3 residues: CASSLGTANSPLHF. Here the CDR3 DNA reads TGTGCCAGCAGCCTTGGGACAGCAAATTCACCCCTCCACTTT.

The chain links TRBV12-2 to TRBJ2-1; the table's D call, TRBD2, was not checked against the DNA. TRBV12-2 counts as a pseudogene. The CDR3 loop spans 15 amino acids. CDR3 residues: CASRPLAGDYNEQFF. The CDR3 DNA sequence: TGTGCAAGTCGCCCCCTAGCGGGAGACTACAATGAGCAGTTCTTC.

The chain joins TRBV28 to TRBJ1-2, with 7 positions matching TRBD1. The trim removed 2 bases at V and 3 bases at J, leaving 6 bases unmatched. The CDR3 covers 15 residues. CDR1 and CDR2 (germline): MDHEN, SYDVKM. The CDR3 DNA reads as TGTGCCAGCAGTTTAATCGACAGGGAGTACTATGGCTACACCTTC. Its protein product is CASSLIDREYYGYTF.

This clone has a single count. The chain joins TRBV19 to TRBJ1-5; no clear D gene. Trimming took off 7 bases at V and 0 bases at J, with 16 bases between the two ends. Germline lookup yields CDR1 LNHDA and CDR2 SQIVND (reference sequence). This CDR3 has 16 residues. The CDR3 sequence is CASTPLGGFSNQPQHF. CDR3 nucleotides: TGTGCCAGTACCCCCCTGGGAGGATTTAGCAATCAGCCCCAGCATTTT.